A single sample is the source of the 2 T cell receptor beta chains below, sequenced in a study of post-analysis software for immune sequencing data. Their antigens are not known. Incorporated into the TCR beta cDNA libraries were unique molecular identifiers, which served to reduce PCR and sequencing biases. Using its own MiXCR run on the PCR reads, TCRdb lists one record per CDR3 protein. Among 350,000 to 450,000 distinct CDR3 sequences, roughly 36% were seen once, and the ten largest hold over 10%. Findings and caveats of the study: TRBV5-6, TRBV5-1 and TRBV20-1 were among 4 or 5 TRBV segments more frequent in patients than controls.

The sequenced sample was blood. These receptors were taken from a girl aged 10-17 years with multiple sclerosis.

This clonotype was observed a few times. The chain recombines TRBV7-9 with TRBJ2-3; 9 bases agree with TRBD1. V shed 4 bases and J 5 bases; nucleotides not matched to a gene: 7. In germline, CDR1 is SEHNR, CDR2 FQNEAQ (reference sequence). This CDR3 has 15 residues. CDR3 loop: CASSSGQGPQDTQYF. DNA of the CDR3: TGTGCCAGCAGCTCGGGACAGGGCCCTCAAGATACGCAGTATTTT. Full variable domain (outside the CDR3, taken from reference TRBV7-9 and TRBJ2-3): DTGVSQNPRHKITKRGQNVTFRCDPISEHNRLYWYRQTLGQGPEFLTYFQNEAQLEKSRLLSDRFSAERPKGSFSTLEIQRTEQGDSAMYLCASSSGQGPQDTQYFGPGTRLTVL.

V gene TRBV4-1 combines with J gene TRBJ1-1; 7 bases are a match to TRBD1. The CDR3 runs 16 residues. Losses at the gene ends were 2 bases for V and 4 bases for J; bases not matched to a gene: 10. The germline gives CDR1 MGHRA, CDR2 YSYEKL. CDR3 in amino acids: CASSQPRQGTSTEAFF. The DNA for the CDR3 is TGCGCCAGCAGCCAACCTAGACAGGGTACCAGCACTGAAGCTTTCTTT.